One TCR beta chain is described in this entry. The antigen remains unidentified. CDR3 size: 15 residues. The J segment lost 4 bases and the V segment lost 1 base, leaving 5 bases of the junction unmatched. Germline loops: CDR1 SGHVS, CDR2 FQNEAQ. Primers for the PCR totalled 60 Vbeta and 13 Jbeta. Sequencing used immunoSEQ multiplex PCR; TCRdb keeps in-frame clones, though not all of them. The sample carries 100,000 to 150,000 clones, just over 75% recorded once. This sample is part of a study of cytomegalovirus exposure and HLA in healthy donors. Study conclusions and caveats: Near-uniform donor sequencing depth was presumed by presence/absence analyses. An analysis that was carried out later associated approximately 15,000 TCR beta sequences with HLA alleles at 0.05 false discovery rate.

This clonotype was obtained from a woman in her forties or fifties in good health and CMV-seronegative. V and J are TRBV7-8 and TRBJ2-7, with TRBD2 matching 9 bases. Specimen: PBMCs. CDR3 in DNA: TGTGCCAGCAGCTTAGGTGCGGGAGGGCCTTACGAGCAGTACTTC. Residues: CASSLGAGGPYEQYF. The complete variable domain, with remaining parts taken from reference TRBV7-8 and TRBJ2-7, reads GAGVSQSPRYKVAKRGQDVALRCDPISGHVSLFWYQQALGQGPEFLTYFQNEAQLDKSGLPSDRFFAERPEGSVSTLKIQRTQQEDSAVYLCASSLGAGGPYEQYFGPGTRLTVT.